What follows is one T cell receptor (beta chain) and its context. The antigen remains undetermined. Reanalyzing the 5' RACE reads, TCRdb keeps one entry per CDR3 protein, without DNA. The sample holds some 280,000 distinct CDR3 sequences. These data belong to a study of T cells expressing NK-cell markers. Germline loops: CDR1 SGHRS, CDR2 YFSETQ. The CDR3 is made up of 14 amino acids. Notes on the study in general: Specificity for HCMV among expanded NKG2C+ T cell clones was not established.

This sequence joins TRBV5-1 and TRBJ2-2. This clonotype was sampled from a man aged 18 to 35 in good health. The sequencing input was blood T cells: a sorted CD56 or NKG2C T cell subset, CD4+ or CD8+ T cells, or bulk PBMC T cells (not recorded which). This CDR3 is CASSLEQNTGELFF.